These T cell receptor beta chains were read from a single sample in a study of hypomethylating agent response in myelodysplastic syndrome. The protocol was immunoSEQ multiplex PCR, while the TCRdb copy is restricted to in-frame clones and leaves out a portion. The repertoire holds approximately 4,700 clones, with 84% as singletons. This specimen consisted of bone marrow, obtained before or after starting hypomethylating agent treatment for myelodysplastic syndrome (not recorded which). These receptors were collected from a human donor with myelodysplastic syndrome. Each CDR3 is given with its conserved first and last residue. The D gene is left open where the match is weak. Clone size is not always given. Where it is, it says once, few, many or a class for expanded clones.

cdr3_aa: CASAATAGTGNTIYF; cdr3_nt: TGTGCCAGTGCTGCAACAGCAGGGACTGGAAACACCATATATTTT; d_call: -; j_call: TRBJ1-3; v_call: TRBV19; clone_size: -
cdr3_aa: CASSWGQGFNSPLHF; cdr3_nt: TGCGCCAGCAGCTGGGGACAGGGGTTTAATTCACCCCTCCACTTT; d_call: TRBD1; j_call: TRBJ1-6; v_call: TRBV5-1; clone_size: -
cdr3_aa: CASSLAVASNSPLHF; cdr3_nt: TGTGCCAGCAGTTTAGCAGTTGCCTCCAATTCACCCCTCCACTTT; d_call: -; j_call: TRBJ1-6; v_call: TRBV27; clone_size: -
cdr3_aa: CASREQLGSYGYTF; cdr3_nt: TGTGCCAGTAGGGAACAGCTCGGTTCCTATGGCTACACCTTC; d_call: -; j_call: TRBJ1-2; v_call: TRBV19; clone_size: -
cdr3_aa: CSVSVGFGGEAFF; cdr3_nt: TGCAGCGTTTCAGTAGGGTTCGGGGGTGAAGCTTTCTTT; d_call: -; j_call: TRBJ1-1; v_call: TRBV29-1; clone_size: -
cdr3_aa: CASGSFGTARNQPQHF; cdr3_nt: TGTGCCAGCGGCTCATTTGGGACAGCTAGGAATCAGCCCCAGCATTTT; d_call: TRBD1; j_call: TRBJ1-5; v_call: TRBV28; clone_size: few
cdr3_aa: CASGTGRYSNQPQHF; cdr3_nt: TGTGCCAGCGGTACAGGGAGATATAGCAATCAGCCCCAGCATTTT; d_call: -; j_call: TRBJ1-5; v_call: TRBV6-1; clone_size: once
cdr3_aa: CASSESPQDSGNTIYF; cdr3_nt: TGCGCCAGCAGTGAGTCCCCACAGGACTCTGGAAACACCATATATTTT; d_call: -; j_call: TRBJ1-3; v_call: TRBV10-2; clone_size: -
cdr3_aa: CASSPDRTSYNEQFF; cdr3_nt: TGTGCCAGTAGCCCCGACAGGACCTCCTACAATGAGCAGTTCTTC; d_call: -; j_call: TRBJ2-1; v_call: TRBV19; clone_size: once
cdr3_aa: CASTRGVGLSYNEQFF; cdr3_nt: TGTGCCAGCACTCGGGGGGTGGGCCTCTCCTACAATGAGCAGTTCTTC; d_call: TRBD2; j_call: TRBJ2-1; v_call: TRBV2; clone_size: -
cdr3_aa: CASSKRGVPYEQYF; cdr3_nt: TGTGCCAGCAGCAAAAGGGGGGTCCCCTACGAGCAGTACTTC; d_call: -; j_call: TRBJ2-7; v_call: TRBV7-2; clone_size: -
cdr3_aa: CASSLASMADLNYGYTF; cdr3_nt: TGTGCCAGCAGCTTAGCCTCGATGGCCGATCTTAACTATGGCTACACCTTC; d_call: -; j_call: TRBJ1-2; v_call: TRBV11-2; clone_size: -
cdr3_aa: CSVRPGTLGQYF; cdr3_nt: TGCAGCGTTCGCCCCGGGACCTTGGGCCAGTACTTC; d_call: -; j_call: TRBJ2-5; v_call: TRBV29-1; clone_size: -
cdr3_aa: CASSQASGTGMDSPLHF; cdr3_nt: TGTGCCAGCAGCCAAGCCTCCGGGACAGGGATGGATTCACCCCTCCACTTT; d_call: TRBD1; j_call: TRBJ1-6; v_call: TRBV4-2; clone_size: -
cdr3_aa: CASSSSGLAGAPWYF; cdr3_nt: TGCGCCAGCAGCTCGTCAGGACTAGCGGGGGCCCCATGGTATTTT; d_call: TRBD2; j_call: TRBJ2-3; v_call: TRBV5-1; clone_size: -
cdr3_aa: CASSQGSSGSGFEQYF; cdr3_nt: TGCGCCAGCAGCCAAGGATCTAGCGGTAGCGGTTTTGAGCAGTACTTC; d_call: TRBD2; j_call: TRBJ2-7; v_call: TRBV4-3; clone_size: -
cdr3_aa: CASQAGGGNQPQHF; cdr3_nt: TGTGCCAGCCAAGCGGGGGGCGGCAATCAGCCCCAGCATTTT; d_call: -; j_call: TRBJ1-5; v_call: TRBV6-5; clone_size: few
cdr3_aa: CASGQGGYGYTF; cdr3_nt: TGTGCCAGCGGTCAGGGGGGTTATGGCTACACCTTC; d_call: TRBD1; j_call: TRBJ1-2; v_call: TRBV5-5; clone_size: -
cdr3_aa: CASRDGSYEQYF; cdr3_nt: TGTGCCAGCAGAGACGGATCCTACGAGCAGTACTTC; d_call: -; j_call: TRBJ2-7; v_call: TRBV6-5; clone_size: -
cdr3_aa: CASSRDSLSYEQYF; cdr3_nt: TGCGCCAGCAGCCGGGACAGTCTGTCCTACGAGCAGTACTTC; d_call: TRBD1; j_call: TRBJ2-7; v_call: TRBV5-1; clone_size: -
cdr3_aa: CASTDSTNEKLFF; cdr3_nt: TGTGCCAGTACCGACTCAACTAATGAAAAACTGTTTTTT; d_call: -; j_call: TRBJ1-4; v_call: TRBV19; clone_size: -
cdr3_aa: CASYDREQYF; cdr3_nt: TGTGCCAGCTACGACCGGGAGCAGTACTTC; d_call: -; j_call: TRBJ2-5; v_call: TRBV7-6; clone_size: -
cdr3_aa: CASSSGTEAFF; cdr3_nt: TGCGCCAGCAGTTCGGGCACTGAAGCTTTCTTT; d_call: -; j_call: TRBJ1-1; v_call: TRBV10-2; clone_size: -
cdr3_aa: CATSRDLGAGANVLTF; cdr3_nt: TGTGCCACCAGCAGAGATTTAGGGGCTGGGGCCAACGTCCTGACTTTC; d_call: -; j_call: TRBJ2-6; v_call: TRBV15; clone_size: -
cdr3_aa: CASSQEAGTAKGEQYF; cdr3_nt: TGTGCCAGCAGCCAAGAAGCCGGGACGGCCAAAGGGGAGCAGTACTTC; d_call: -; j_call: TRBJ2-7; v_call: TRBV14; clone_size: -
cdr3_aa: CASSQDRRSTQYF; cdr3_nt: TGCGCCAGCAGCCAAGATAGGCGGTCGACCCAGTACTTC; d_call: -; j_call: TRBJ2-5; v_call: TRBV4-3; clone_size: -
cdr3_aa: CASSSSGIQPQHF; cdr3_nt: TGTGCCAGCAGTTCTTCAGGGATTCAGCCCCAGCATTTT; d_call: -; j_call: TRBJ1-5; v_call: TRBV6-6; clone_size: -
cdr3_aa: CASGSGEGNEQFF; cdr3_nt: TGTGCCAGCGGAAGCGGGGAAGGGAATGAGCAGTTCTTC; d_call: TRBD2; j_call: TRBJ2-1; v_call: TRBV6-7; clone_size: -
cdr3_aa: CASSYSGGGSGNTIYF; cdr3_nt: TGTGCCAGCAGTTACTCGGGGGGGGGCTCTGGAAACACCATATATTTT; d_call: -; j_call: TRBJ1-3; v_call: TRBV6-5; clone_size: -
cdr3_aa: CASSSSGARGRYEQYF; cdr3_nt: TGTGCCAGCAGCTCTTCCGGGGCCAGAGGAAGATACGAGCAGTACTTC; d_call: -; j_call: TRBJ2-7; v_call: TRBV7-2; clone_size: once
cdr3_aa: CASSHDRVSYNEQFF; cdr3_nt: TGCGCCAGCAGCCACGACAGGGTCTCCTACAATGAGCAGTTCTTC; d_call: TRBD1; j_call: TRBJ2-1; v_call: TRBV5-1; clone_size: -
cdr3_aa: CAWSVLYEQYF; cdr3_nt: TGTGCCTGGAGTGTACTCTACGAGCAGTACTTC; d_call: -; j_call: TRBJ2-7; v_call: TRBV30; clone_size: few
cdr3_aa: CASSAQSGATGELFF; cdr3_nt: TGCGCCAGCAGCGCACAAAGCGGGGCAACCGGGGAGCTGTTTTTT; d_call: TRBD2; j_call: TRBJ2-2; v_call: TRBV5-1; clone_size: -
cdr3_aa: CASSSFGGTSTDTQYF; cdr3_nt: TGTGCCAGCAGCTCCTTCGGGGGGACTAGCACAGATACGCAGTATTTT; d_call: TRBD2; j_call: TRBJ2-3; v_call: TRBV7-8; clone_size: -
cdr3_aa: CASNLDRGPTEAFF; cdr3_nt: TGTGCCAGCAACCTCGACAGGGGTCCCACTGAAGCTTTCTTT; d_call: TRBD1; j_call: TRBJ1-1; v_call: TRBV5-4; clone_size: -
cdr3_aa: CASSLAPQGARGYTF; cdr3_nt: TGTGCCAGCAGCTTAGCGCCCCAGGGGGCAAGGGGCTACACCTTC; d_call: TRBD1; j_call: TRBJ1-2; v_call: TRBV7-2; clone_size: -
cdr3_aa: CAWRSSALMNTEAFF; cdr3_nt: TGTGCCTGGAGAAGCAGCGCCCTTATGAACACTGAAGCTTTCTTT; d_call: -; j_call: TRBJ1-1; v_call: TRBV30; clone_size: -
cdr3_aa: CASSQGRNGYTF; cdr3_nt: TGTGCCAGCAGTCAGGGAAGAAATGGCTACACCTTC; d_call: -; j_call: TRBJ1-2; v_call: TRBV27; clone_size: -
cdr3_aa: CASSWGGLETQYF; cdr3_nt: TGCGCCAGCAGCTGGGGGGGGTTAGAGACCCAGTACTTC; d_call: TRBD2; j_call: TRBJ2-5; v_call: TRBV5-1; clone_size: -
cdr3_aa: CASSLTGGANEAFF; cdr3_nt: TGTGCCAGCAGCTTGACAGGGGGCGCGAATGAAGCTTTCTTT; d_call: TRBD1; j_call: TRBJ1-1; v_call: TRBV7-9; clone_size: -
cdr3_aa: CASSFGDSRWNTEAFF; cdr3_nt: TGTGCCAGCAGCTTTGGGGACAGTCGGTGGAACACTGAAGCTTTCTTT; d_call: TRBD1; j_call: TRBJ1-1; v_call: TRBV7-2; clone_size: -
cdr3_aa: CAISESTNMNTEAFF; cdr3_nt: TGTGCCATCAGTGAGTCTACAAACATGAACACTGAAGCTTTCTTT; d_call: -; j_call: TRBJ1-1; v_call: TRBV10-3; clone_size: -
cdr3_aa: CASSWSRQGNEAFF; cdr3_nt: TGTGCCAGCAGCTGGTCCCGACAGGGAAATGAAGCTTTCTTT; d_call: TRBD1; j_call: TRBJ1-1; v_call: TRBV5-4; clone_size: -
cdr3_aa: CASSLGFSSLGYTF; cdr3_nt: TGTGCCAGCAGCTTGGGTTTTTCATCGCTTGGCTACACCTTC; d_call: -; j_call: TRBJ1-2; v_call: TRBV5-6; clone_size: -
cdr3_aa: CASSLEGTPITDTQYF; cdr3_nt: TGCGCCAGCAGCTTGGAAGGGACACCCATCACAGATACGCAGTATTTT; d_call: -; j_call: TRBJ2-3; v_call: TRBV5-1; clone_size: -
cdr3_aa: CASSQGTGFSYGYTF; cdr3_nt: TGCGCCAGCAGCCAGGGAACCGGGTTCAGCTATGGCTACACCTTC; d_call: -; j_call: TRBJ1-2; v_call: TRBV4-1; clone_size: -
cdr3_aa: CASSIGAQGTADTQYF; cdr3_nt: TGTGCCAGCAGCATAGGGGCGCAGGGAACTGCAGATACGCAGTATTTT; d_call: -; j_call: TRBJ2-3; v_call: TRBV9; clone_size: -
cdr3_aa: CASSLGVADTQYF; cdr3_nt: TGTGCCAGCAGCTTAGGTGTAGCAGATACGCAGTATTTT; d_call: -; j_call: TRBJ2-3; v_call: TRBV7-9; clone_size: -